A single sample is the source of the 6 T cell receptor beta chains below, sequenced in a study of T-cell reconstitution after alpha-beta-depleted transplantation in children. Unique molecular identifiers tagged the TCRbeta library. Using its own MiXCR run on the PCR reads, TCRdb lists one record per CDR3 protein. This sample carries about 78,000 distinct CDR3 sequences, 14% of them seen once, and the ten largest clones take about 25%. This specimen was PBMCs, mostly from graft donor cells, taken 180 days after TCRalphabeta/CD19-depleted stem cell transplant. The receptors come from a male patient between 2 and 15 years old who had a stem cell transplant for acute lymphoblastic leukemia, so the T cells may come from the graft donor.

The chain employs TRBV10-3 and TRBJ2-7, with 12 bases aligning to TRBD2. With 8 bases clipped from V and 5 bases from J, the junction kept 4 bases outside the gene matches. Germline CDR1 reads ENHRY; CDR2 reads SYGVKD. The CDR3 consists of 13 residues. The CDR3 reads CAIGLAGHDEQYF. The DNA for the CDR3 is TGTGCCATCGGACTAGCGGGGCATGACGAGCAGTACTTC.

This clonotype was seen at least ten times. The chain combines TRBV29-1 with TRBJ1-1, with D unclear. This CDR3 has 12 amino acids. The V gene lost 6 bases and the J gene lost 1 base, with 9 bases spanning the gap. Looked up from germline, CDR1 is SQVTM and CDR2 is ANQGSEA. CDR3 nucleotides: TGCAGCGTCCCGAGAGCGAACACTGAAGCTTTCTTT. Residues: CSVPRANTEAFF.

This clonotype turned up a few times. Here the CDR3 reads CASSAGAAYNEQFF. The CDR3 bases are TGTGCCAGCAGTGCTGGGGCAGCCTACAATGAGCAGTTCTTC. The V gene is TRBV27, the J gene TRBJ2-1; D may be TRBD1 (5 bases). This CDR3 comprises 14 residues. From germline, CDR1 is MNHEY and CDR2 SMNVEV (reference sequence). V lost 5 bases, J lost 2 bases, and 10 bases lay in between.

J is TRBJ2-2 and V is TRBV30, with D maybe TRBD2 (5 bases). The V end lost 1 base, the J end lost 2 bases, and 14 bases lay between the germline ends. CDR3 size: 16 residues. Germline values: CDR1 GTSNPN, CDR2 SVGIG (reference sequence). CDR3 protein: CAWSEIGGYNTGELFF. DNA of the CDR3: TGTGCCTGGAGTGAAATCGGAGGCTACAACACCGGGGAGCTGTTTTTT. The variable domain in full, completed from reference TRBV30 and TRBJ2-2, reads SQTIHQWPATLVQPVGSPLSLECTVEGTSNPNLYWYRQAAGRGLQLLFYSVGIGQISSEVPQNLSASRPQDRQFILSSKKLLLSDSGFYLCAWSEIGGYNTGELFFGEGSRLTVL.

The rearrangement uses TRBV5-6 and TRBJ1-5; 7 bases are shared with TRBD1. The junction had 10 bases not matched to a gene; V was cut back by 4 bases and J by 3 bases. Germline V gene lookup returns CDR1 SGHDT and CDR2 YYEEEE. This CDR3 region has 16 residues. CDR3 residues: CASSPQGTALNQPQHF. CDR3 coding DNA: TGTGCCAGCAGCCCCCAAGGGACAGCCCTCAATCAGCCCCAGCATTTT.

This clonotype was seen more than once but under ten times. The V call is TRBV28, the J call TRBJ1-2, with a possible D match to TRBD1 (5 bases). Trimming shortened V by 6 bases and J by 2 bases, and 16 bases separated the two germline ends. CDR1 is MDHEN and CDR2 is SYDVKM in the germline V gene. The CDR3 spans 15 residues. The CDR3 coding sequence is TGTGCCAGCAGCCCCCCGGGACGGCAGAACTATGGCTACACCTTC. Encoded protein: CASSPPGRQNYGYTF.